This T cell receptor (beta chain) was retrieved from a study of CD8+ T cells in alopecia areata (dated by TCRdb to the late 2010s). In the study overall: The treated patients, all with moderate-to-severe alopecia areata, were enrolled in an open-label pilot trial of oral tofacitinib given at 5 to 10 mg twice daily. Human TCRbeta sequencing covered scalp tissue and sorted CD4+ and CD8+ peripheral blood T cells from patchy and totalis/universalis alopecia areata patients and healthy controls. Scalp clonality was compared across normal scalp (n=4), patchy alopecia areata scalp (n=8), and alopecia totalis/universalis scalp (n=8). Tofacitinib was administered for 6 to 18 months, and 6 months of follow-up off drug were then conducted to assess delayed response and recurrence. To study T cell clonal expansion in alopecia areata, the researchers applied high-throughput TCRbeta sequencing to both the C3H/HeJ mouse model and human patients. RNA came from the PAXgene miRNA kit for fixed scalp, the miRNeasy kit for PBMCs, and the RNeasy kit for mouse skin. Amplification of TCRbeta CDR3 regions was done by immunoSEQ multiplex PCR using 35 Vbeta forward primers and 13 Jbeta reverse primers. Biopsies were taken from tofacitinib-treated patients at baseline and again at 4 and 24 weeks into treatment, and several of those patients also had a later scalp biopsy.

Per the publication, the time point label means: baseline before oral tofacitinib. Peripheral blood and lesional scalp punch biopsies were obtained from patients with alopecia areata. After PBMCs were isolated by density centrifugation and stained for CD3, CD4 and CD8, a FACSAria was used to sort CD4+ and CD8+ T cells. Broader findings and caveats from the paper: Compared with normal scalp, lesional scalp had higher clonality and more expanded CD8+ clones, particularly in alopecia totalis/universalis, a pattern that suggests antigenic drive. Unlike mouse skin, which is dominated by gammadelta T cells, normal human skin has resident alphabeta T cells that are also sequenced, and this complicates analysis of the scalp TCR repertoire. Compared with mice, TCR sequences shared between patients were less clear, possibly partly because of HLA diversity across the patient population.

Concerning this clone: The antigen it binds to is not known. No clone much larger than this one lies a single base away; base qualities are absent.

To prepare the library, the immunoSEQ multiplex PCR assay was applied. RNA was extracted from all samples and reverse transcribed into cDNA as template for TCR sequencing. SuperScript III was used for first-strand cDNA synthesis, primed with a 2:1 mix of oligo-dT and random hexamers. A synthetic immune receptor repertoire was used to gauge amplification bias, and whatever bias remained was removed computationally. In the source study's methods: Raw reads were preprocessed for error removal, and CDR3 was defined according to IMGT conventions as running from the conserved cysteine to phenylalanine. Clonality was calculated as 1 minus Shannon entropy normalized by log2 of the number of productive unique TCRs. CD4 or CD8 identity of scalp clones was inferred by cross-referencing scalp TCRbeta sequences with sorted blood CD4 and CD8 repertoires. Entries here come from immuneACCESS through TCRdb and include only in-frame sequences with V and J called. Some clones fail to appear in such tables; in the studies checked, an unresolved V gene covers under half of the shortfall, and the cause of the remainder is unknown. V, J and clone size derive from that table, while D and trimming were established from the DNA sequence. The sample contains 150,000 to 160,000 clones, around half of them found a single time. The top ten constitute 15% to 20% of the sample.

The specimen comprised CD8+ T cells sorted from blood, sampled at week 0. This receptor was taken from a human donor with alopecia areata.

The DNA reads TGTGCCAGCACCCCCCGGGATACGCAGTATTTT. Its amino acids are CASTPRDTQYF. This sequence uses TRBV7-9 and TRBJ2-3; the D gene cannot be named for sure. Via the germline V gene (reference sequence), CDR1 is SEHNR and CDR2 FQNEAQ. Deletion took 7 bases off V and 6 bases off J, with a span of 8 bases between the germline ends. From the cysteine up to the phenylalanine, the CDR3 has a length of 11 residues. Only CDR3 DNA is held: 33 bases, read in frame from base 1.